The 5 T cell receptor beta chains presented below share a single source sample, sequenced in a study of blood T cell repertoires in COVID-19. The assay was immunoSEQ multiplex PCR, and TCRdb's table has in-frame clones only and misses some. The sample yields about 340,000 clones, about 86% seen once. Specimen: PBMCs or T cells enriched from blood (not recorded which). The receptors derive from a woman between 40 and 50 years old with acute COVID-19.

CDR3 nucleotide sequence: TGTGCCAGCAGCGTCCTAACAGGGGGCCCCTACAATGAGCAGTTCTTC. Residues: CASSVLTGGPYNEQFF. The J gene is TRBJ2-1, the V gene TRBV9, with 9 bases matching TRBD1. Germline CDR1 is SGDLS and CDR2 is YYNGEE. The V gene end was trimmed by 2 bases and the J gene end by 2 bases; junction bases not matched to a gene: 5. The CDR3 covers 16 residues.

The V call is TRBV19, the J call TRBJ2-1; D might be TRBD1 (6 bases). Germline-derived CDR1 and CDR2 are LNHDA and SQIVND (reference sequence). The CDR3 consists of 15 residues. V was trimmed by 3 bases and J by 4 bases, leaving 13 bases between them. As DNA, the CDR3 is TGTGCCAGTAGTATCGACAGGATCAGGTACAATGAGCAGTTCTTC. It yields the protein CASSIDRIRYNEQFF.

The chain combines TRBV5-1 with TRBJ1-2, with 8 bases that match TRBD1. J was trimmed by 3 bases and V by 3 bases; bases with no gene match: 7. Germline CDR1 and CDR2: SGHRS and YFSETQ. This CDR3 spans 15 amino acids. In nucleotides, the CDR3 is TGCGCCAGCAGCTCCGGGGACAGGAGCTACTATGGCTACACCTTC. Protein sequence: CASSSGDRSYYGYTF. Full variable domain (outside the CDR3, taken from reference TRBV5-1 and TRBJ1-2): KAGVTQTPRYLIKTRGQQVTLSCSPISGHRSVSWYQQTPGQGLQFLFEYFSETQRNKGNFPGRFSGRQFSNSRSEMNVSTLELGDSALYLCASSSGDRSYYGYTFGSGTRLTVV.

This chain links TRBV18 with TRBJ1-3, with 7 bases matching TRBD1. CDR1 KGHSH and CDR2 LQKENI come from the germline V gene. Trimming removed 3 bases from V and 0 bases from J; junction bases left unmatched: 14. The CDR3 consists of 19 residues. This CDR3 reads CASSPVGTALSSSGNTIYF. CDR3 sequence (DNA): TGTGCCAGCTCACCTGTTGGGACAGCGTTGTCGAGCTCTGGAAACACCATATATTTT. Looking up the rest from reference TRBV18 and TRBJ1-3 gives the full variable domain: NAGVMQNPRHLVRRRGQEARLRCSPMKGHSHVYWYRQLPEEGLKFMVYLQKENIIDESGMPKERFSAEFPKEGPSILRIQQVVRGDSAAYFCASSPVGTALSSSGNTIYFGEGSWLTVV.

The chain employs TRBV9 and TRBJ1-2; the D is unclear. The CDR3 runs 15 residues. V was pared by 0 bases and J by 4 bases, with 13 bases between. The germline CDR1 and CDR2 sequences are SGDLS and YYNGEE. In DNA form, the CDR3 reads TGTGCCAGCAGCGTAGAGGCAGGCTCCCTCTATGGCTACACCTTC. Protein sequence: CASSVEAGSLYGYTF.